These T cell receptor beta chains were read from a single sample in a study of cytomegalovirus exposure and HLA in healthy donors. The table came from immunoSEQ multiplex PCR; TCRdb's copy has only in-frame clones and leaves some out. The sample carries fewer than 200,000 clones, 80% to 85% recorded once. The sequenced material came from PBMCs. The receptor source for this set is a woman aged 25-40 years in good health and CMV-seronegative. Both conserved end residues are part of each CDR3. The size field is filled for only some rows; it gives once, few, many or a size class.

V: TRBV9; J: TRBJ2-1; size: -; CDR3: CASSVEDSLDEQFF
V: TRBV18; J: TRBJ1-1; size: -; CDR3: CASSPPGPSKSTAFF
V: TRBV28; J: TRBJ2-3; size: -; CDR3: CASSLPGLTDTQYF
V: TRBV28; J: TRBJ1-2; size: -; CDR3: CASDPGTGKGANYGYTF
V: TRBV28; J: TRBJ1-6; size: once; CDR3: CASRIGGQKNSPLHF
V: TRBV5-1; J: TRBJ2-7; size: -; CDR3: CASSLVSVSSYEQYF
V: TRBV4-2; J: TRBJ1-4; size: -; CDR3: CASSQDLQVNEKLFF
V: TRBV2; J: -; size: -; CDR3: CASLEAGASGGGEQYF
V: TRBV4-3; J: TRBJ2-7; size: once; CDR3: CASSQVATGLAGAGRSYEQYF
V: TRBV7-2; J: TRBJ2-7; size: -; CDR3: CASSSIGGGSYEQYF
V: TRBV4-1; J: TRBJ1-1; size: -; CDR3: CASSLTENTEAFF
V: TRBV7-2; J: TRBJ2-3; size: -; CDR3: CASRVSGTFTDTQYF
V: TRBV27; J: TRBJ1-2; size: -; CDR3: CASSPEDRANLAGYTF
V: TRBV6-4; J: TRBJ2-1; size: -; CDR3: CASSETGTGFYNEQFF
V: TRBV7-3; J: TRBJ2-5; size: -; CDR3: CASSDRGDAETQYF
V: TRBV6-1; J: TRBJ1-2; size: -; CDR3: CASSEAEDRGVYGYTF
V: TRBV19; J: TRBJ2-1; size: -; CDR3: CASSIAAGTGYNEQFF
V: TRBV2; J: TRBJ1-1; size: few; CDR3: CASSEQGALLTEAFF
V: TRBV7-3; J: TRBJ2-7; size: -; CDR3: CASSTNKANEQYF
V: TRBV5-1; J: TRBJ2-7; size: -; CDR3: CASRPDRGQIEQYF
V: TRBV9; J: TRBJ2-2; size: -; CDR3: CASSGVAGGHTGELFF
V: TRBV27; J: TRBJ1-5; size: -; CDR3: CASSWEGNQPQHF
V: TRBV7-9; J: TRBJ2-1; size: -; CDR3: CASSLGTSGYYNEQFF
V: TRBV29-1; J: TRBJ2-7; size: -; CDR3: CSVEAGGYEQYF
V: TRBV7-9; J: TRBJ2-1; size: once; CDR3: CASSFNYASSYNEQFF
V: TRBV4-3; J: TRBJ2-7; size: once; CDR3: CASSHAGTGISEQYF
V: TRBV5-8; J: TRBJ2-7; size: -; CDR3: CASSRYSPYEQYF
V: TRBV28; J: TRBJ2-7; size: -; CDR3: CASSLYGSSYEQYF
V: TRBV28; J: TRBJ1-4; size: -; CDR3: CASSRGGPNEKLFF
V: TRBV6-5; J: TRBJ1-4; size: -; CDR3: CASSSNRGSQLFF
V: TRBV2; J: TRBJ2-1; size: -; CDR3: CASRVDLPPRNEQFF
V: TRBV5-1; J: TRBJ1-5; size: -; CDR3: CASSLGQGIDQPQHF
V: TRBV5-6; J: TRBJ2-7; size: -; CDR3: CASSLQGLYNEQYF